This T cell receptor beta chain was sequenced for a study of PD-L1 blockade in urothelial cancer. Background on the study: Male sex and bladder-origin urothelial cancer characterized about 85% of the 29 patients.

Here immunoSEQ multiplex PCR was the method, and the copy in TCRdb shows in-frame clones only, minus some. The sample records 30,000 to 35,000 clones, roughly 88% being singletons. Patients were living with locally advanced or metastatic urothelial carcinoma. Germline loops: CDR1 SNHLY, CDR2 FYNNEI. V was trimmed by 4 bases and J by 5 bases, leaving 11 bases between them. The CDR3 has 13 amino acids. The sample was PBMCs, taken around atezolizumab (anti-PD-L1) treatment. The chain links TRBV2 to TRBJ2-5; D possibly corresponds to TRBD2 (5 bases). The clonotype was recovered from a man aged 55 to 70 with urothelial cancer. The CDR3 sequence is CASSGRGVETQYF. The CDR3 bases are TGTGCCAGCAGTGGTCGGGGAGTGGAGACCCAGTACTTC.